What follows describes a single T cell receptor (beta chain). The antigen is undetermined. The CDR3 has 11 residues. The germline V gene encodes CDR1 GTSNPN and CDR2 SVGIG (reference sequence). TCRdb reprocessed the 5' RACE reads and keeps a single row for each CDR3 protein, giving no DNA. The listing records some 280,000 distinct CDR3 sequences. The data stem from a study of T cells expressing NK-cell markers. Across the study: Among eight sequenced donors, seven carried HCMV seropositivity while one was seronegative.

Study results and limitations: Clarity on HCMV specificity was lacking for the expanded NKG2C+ T cell clones. Dominant NKG2C+ clonotypes were found to form about 1.0-7.0% of CD8+ T cells in over 5 donors.

The source of this sequence is a man younger than 30 in good health. Sequencing was performed on blood T cells: a sorted CD56 or NKG2C T cell subset, CD4+ or CD8+ T cells, or bulk PBMC T cells (not recorded which). This chain links TRBV30 with TRBJ2-4. The CDR3 is CAWGRHDIQYF.